What follows are 31 T cell receptor beta chains derived from one specimen sequenced in a study of shared clonotypes between healthy human individuals. Using immunoSEQ multiplex PCR, the repertoire was profiled, and TCRdb retains in-frame clones only, with some absent. The sample includes 2 million to 2.5 million clones, over 85% of them seen just once. The sequenced sample consisted of naive CD4+ T cells from PBMCs. Described subset: CD45RA+ positively selected. The receptors derive from a young man in good health. Some clones in this sample may be carry-over from other donors' samples.

This chain links TRBV7-9 with TRBJ2-3, with a possible D match to TRBD2 (6 bases). Trimming removed 1 base at V and 1 base at J, with 12 bases between. This CDR3 is 16 amino acids long. Germline CDR1 is SEHNR and CDR2 is FQNEAQ (reference sequence). The CDR3 region is CASSLGYGGGTDTQYF. The CDR3 DNA follows: TGTGCCAGCAGCTTAGGTTATGGCGGGGGCACAGATACGCAGTATTTT.

The chain carries TRBV7-2 and TRBJ2-5; D call uncertain. Germline values: CDR1 SGHTA, CDR2 FQGNSA. Trimming pared 4 bases from V and 5 bases from J, leaving 8 bases between. This CDR3 comprises 12 residues. The CDR3 loop is CASSSAMETQYF. In DNA form, the CDR3 reads TGTGCCAGCAGCTCCGCCATGGAGACCCAGTACTTC. The full variable domain, completed using reference TRBV7-2 and TRBJ2-5, is GAGVSQSPSNKVTEKGKDVELRCDPISGHTALYWYRQSLGQGLEFLIYFQGNSAPDKSGLPSDRFSAERTGGSVSTLTIQRTQQEDSAVYLCASSSAMETQYFGPGTRLLVL.

The chain carries TRBV18 and TRBJ2-1; the match to TRBD2 covers 11 bases. CDR1 is KGHSH and CDR2 is LQKENI in the germline V gene. There are 16 residues in the CDR3. Unmatched junction bases numbered 8, after V lost 3 bases and J lost 7 bases. The DNA of the CDR3 is TGTGCCAGCTCACCGGCTAGCGGGAGGTTAATGAATGAGCAGTTCTTC. Protein: CASSPASGRLMNEQFF.

The CDR3 nucleotides read TGTGCCAGCAGCGTAGGGGCTAGCGAAAACACCGGGGAGCTGTTTTTT. Translating gives CASSVGASENTGELFF. V usage is TRBV9 and J usage is TRBJ2-2; D possibly corresponds to TRBD2 (6 bases). V dropped 0 bases and J dropped 2 bases, with 11 bases sitting between them. The CDR3 extends over 16 amino acids. CDR1 and CDR2 from the germline V gene are SGDLS and YYNGEE.

The chain has TRBV11-3 and TRBJ2-7, with a possible D match to TRBD2 (6 bases). Per germline, CDR1 SGHNT and CDR2 YENEEA. The CDR3 is 13 residues long. V gave up 0 bases and J gave up 3 bases, with 6 bases separating them. The CDR3, as DNA: TGTGCCAGCAGCTTAGAGGGAGGCTACGAGCAGTACTTC. Amino acids: CASSLEGGYEQYF.

The chain links TRBV19 to TRBJ2-1; possible D gene TRBD1, 6 bases. The CDR3 length is 15 residues. CDR1 and CDR2 (germline): LNHDA, SQIVND (reference sequence). Trimming removed 5 bases from V and 1 base from J, with 12 bases in between. The DNA for the CDR3 is TGTGCCAGTAGTGGGCAGGGGCTATCCTACAATGAGCAGTTCTTC. Translating gives CASSGQGLSYNEQFF. Full variable domain (missing parts from reference TRBV19 and TRBJ2-1): DGGITQSPKYLFRKEGQNVTLSCEQNLNHDAMYWYRQDPGQGLRLIYYSQIVNDFQKGDIAEGYSVSREKKESFPLTVTSAQKNPTAFYLCASSGQGLSYNEQFFGPGTRLTVL.

A word on this clone: The same CDR3 can be traced to other DNA sequences in this sample. The V and J genes are TRBV7-3 and TRBJ2-1; 10 bases are a match to TRBD2. CDR1 and CDR2 from the germline V gene are SGHTA and FQGTGA. J lost 4 bases, V lost 3 bases, and 3 bases had no gene match. The CDR3 covers 15 residues. The CDR3 loop reads CASSLRTSGYNEQFF. The CDR3 region has the DNA TGTGCCAGCAGCTTGAGGACTAGCGGTTACAATGAGCAGTTCTTC.

V is TRBV7-9 and J is TRBJ2-5, with 9 bases that match TRBD1. The V segment lost 5 bases and the J segment 0 bases; nucleotides outside the gene matches: 7. The CDR3 consists of 16 residues. Germline CDR1 SEHNR, CDR2 FQNEAQ (reference sequence). The CDR3, as DNA: TGTGCCAGCAGCGCCTGGACAGGGGCCAACCAAGAGACCCAGTACTTC. Translated: CASSAWTGANQETQYF.

The chain uses TRBV5-6 and TRBJ1-2, with D hard to call. This CDR3 has 14 amino acids. V lost 4 bases and J lost 7, with 17 bases in between. Germline V CDR1 and CDR2: SGHDT, YYEEEE. CDR3 in DNA: TGTGCCAGCAGCCGGACCCCTCCTGCCTCTGGCTACACCTTC. It specifies CASSRTPPASGYTF.

The chain is built from TRBV28 and TRBJ2-3, with 8 bases identical to TRBD1. J gave up 7 bases and V 5 bases, and 11 bases lay outside the gene matches. The CDR3 is 15 amino acids. CDR1 MDHEN and CDR2 SYDVKM come from the germline V gene. CDR3 nucleotide sequence: TGTGCCAGCAGTCCCCCGGGACAGGCGTGGAATACGCAGTATTTT. This sequence encodes CASSPPGQAWNTQYF. Based on the CDR3 plus reference TRBV28 and TRBJ2-3, the full variable domain is DVKVTQSSRYLVKRTGEKVFLECVQDMDHENMFWYRQDPGLGLRLIYFSYDVKMKEKGDIPEGYSVSREKKERFSLILESASTNQTSMYLCASSPPGQAWNTQYFGPGTRLTVL.

J is TRBJ2-6 and V is TRBV7-9; D perhaps matches TRBD1 (6 bases). The CDR3 consists of 15 residues. Looked up from germline, CDR1 is SEHNR and CDR2 is FQNEAQ (reference sequence). Trimming took off 8 bases at V and 0 bases at J, with 11 bases between the two ends. The CDR3 nucleotides read TGTGCCAGCCGGGACATCAGCTCTGGGGCCAACGTCCTGACTTTC. As protein: CASRDISSGANVLTF.

The rearrangement uses TRBV7-9 and TRBJ2-5; 8 positions match TRBD1. The CDR3 has 16 amino acids. Germline CDR1 reads SEHNR; CDR2 reads FQNEAQ (reference sequence). Unmatched junction bases numbered 8, after V lost 2 bases and J lost 3 bases. The CDR3 protein is CASSLRNRGLKETQYF. In nucleotides, the CDR3 is TGTGCCAGCAGCTTACGGAACAGGGGGTTGAAAGAGACCCAGTACTTC.

The chain links TRBV6-5 to TRBJ1-5, with TRBD1 matching over 7 bases. Unmatched junction bases numbered 5, after V lost 6 bases and J lost 0 bases. The CDR3 loop spans 15 amino acids. Germline values: CDR1 MNHEY, CDR2 SVGAGI. The chain's CDR3 is CASSPGQYSNQPQHF. The CDR3 coding sequence is TGTGCCAGCAGCCCGGGACAGTATAGCAATCAGCCCCAGCATTTT.

The V gene is TRBV14, the J gene TRBJ2-2, with 8 bases fitting TRBD1. CDR1 and CDR2 (germline): SGHDN, FVKESK. The CDR3 has 16 residues. The V and J ends lost 4 bases and 4 bases, in that order; junction bases with no gene match: 8. CDR3: CASSRRTGQATGELFF. The DNA for the CDR3 is TGTGCCAGCAGCCGAAGAACGGGACAGGCCACCGGGGAGCTGTTTTTT.

This clone was counted only a few times. The chain combines TRBV30 with TRBJ1-1; D gene ambiguous. This CDR3 is built from 13 residues. The germline CDR1 and CDR2 sequences are GTSNPN and SVGIG (reference sequence). Trimming stripped 3 bases from V and 3 bases from J, with 11 bases between. The CDR3 spells CAWRQQKDTEAFF. Here the CDR3 DNA reads TGTGCCTGGAGACAGCAGAAGGACACTGAAGCTTTCTTT.

CDR3: CASSAGLYTDTQYF. In nucleotides, the CDR3 is TGCGCCAGCAGCGCGGGACTGTACACAGATACGCAGTATTTT. The rearrangement joins TRBV5-1 to TRBJ2-3, with D possibly matching TRBD2 (6 bases). This CDR3 contains 14 residues. Germline V gives CDR1 SGHRS, CDR2 YFSETQ. The ends were cut back, 4 bases at V and 2 bases at J, with 11 bases in the middle.

This clone appeared a single time. J is TRBJ1-3 and V is TRBV20-1, with D possibly being TRBD1 (5 bases). Germline lookup yields CDR1 DFQATT and CDR2 SNEGSKA (reference sequence). The V end lost 5 bases, the J end lost 7 bases, and 9 bases lay between the germline ends. This CDR3 is 11 amino acids long. Here the CDR3 reads CSAGRENTIYF. CDR3 bases: TGCAGTGCTGGCAGGGAGAACACCATATATTTT.

The chain has TRBV6-1 and TRBJ2-7; TRBD2 might be the D (6 bases). The length of the CDR3 is 14 residues. The V gene lost 7 bases and the J gene lost 2 bases, with 15 bases spanning the gap. CDR1 is MNHNS and CDR2 is SASEGT in the germline V gene. For the CDR3, the DNA is TGTGCCAGCACCGTCACCCGCGGGACCTACGAGCAGTACTTC. Amino acid sequence: CASTVTRGTYEQYF.

A note on this clone: This CDR3 is also generated by other DNA sequences in the sample. The chain joins TRBV5-1 to TRBJ1-1; the D gene is possibly TRBD1 (5 bases). The germline V gene encodes CDR1 SGHRS and CDR2 YFSETQ. V dropped 0 bases and J dropped 1 base, with 7 bases sitting between them. CDR3 length equals 14 residues. The CDR3 protein is CASSLGQRNTEAFF. CDR3 coding DNA: TGCGCCAGCAGCTTGGGACAGAGGAACACTGAAGCTTTCTTT.

The chain combines TRBV9 with TRBJ2-1; D is ambiguous. Trimming left V 0 bases short and J 2 bases short, with 6 bases between. CDR3 size: 14 residues. Germline assignment: CDR1 SGDLS and CDR2 YYNGEE. The chain's CDR3 is CASSVAVTYNEQFF. The CDR3 DNA follows: TGTGCCAGCAGCGTAGCTGTTACCTACAATGAGCAGTTCTTC.

The J gene is TRBJ2-5, the V gene TRBV28; D is undetermined. Trimming took off 8 bases at V and 4 bases at J, with 11 bases between the two ends. Germline V gene lookup returns CDR1 MDHEN and CDR2 SYDVKM. The CDR3 sequence is 12 residues long. CDR3: CASGPFSETQYF. CDR3 DNA: TGTGCCAGCGGGCCGTTCTCAGAGACCCAGTACTTC.

J is TRBJ2-7 and V is TRBV5-1, with TRBD2 matching 11 bases. Per germline, CDR1 SGHRS and CDR2 YFSETQ. The CDR3 contains 16 residues. The V segment lost 0 bases and the J segment 2 bases; nucleotides outside the gene matches: 4. CDR3 sequence reads: CASSLELAGETYEQYF. The CDR3 nucleotides are TGCGCCAGCAGCTTGGAACTAGCGGGAGAGACCTACGAGCAGTACTTC.

V gene TRBV4-2 combines with J gene TRBJ2-1, with D possibly TRBD2 on 7 matching bases. The CDR3 is made up of 15 amino acids. The V gene's germline CDR1 is LGHNA and CDR2 YNFKEQ. V was clipped by 4 bases and J by 10 bases, with 20 bases between them. CDR3 in DNA: TGTGCCAGCAGCCCCAAGGGGGGAGGGCTACGGGAGCAGTTCTTC. It codes for CASSPKGGGLREQFF.

V gene TRBV30 combines with J gene TRBJ2-3, with TRBD1 matching 9 bases. This CDR3 is built from 14 residues. The germline V gene encodes CDR1 GTSNPN and CDR2 SVGIG (reference sequence). V was clipped by 7 bases and J by 1 base; unmatched bases: 6. The CDR3 DNA reads TGTGCCTTAGGGGACAGGGAACGCACAGATACGCAGTATTTT. It specifies CALGDRERTDTQYF.

The chain carries TRBV27 and TRBJ2-1, with D possibly being TRBD1 (5 bases). This CDR3 has 18 amino acids. Trimming left V 6 bases short and J 0 bases short, with 21 bases between. The germline gives CDR1 MNHEY, CDR2 SMNVEV (reference sequence). The CDR3 protein is CASRLIAQQAYSYNEQFF. In nucleotides, the CDR3 is TGTGCCAGCAGACTTATCGCCCAACAGGCCTACTCCTACAATGAGCAGTTCTTC.

The chain carries TRBV2 and TRBJ2-1; 9 bases map to TRBD2. Looked up from germline, CDR1 is SNHLY and CDR2 is FYNNEI. The junction had 10 bases not matched to a gene; V was cut back by 4 bases and J by 9 bases. CDR3 size: 15 residues. CDR3 protein: CASSVAGVPAGEQFF. CDR3 bases: TGTGCCAGCAGTGTAGCGGGAGTCCCGGCTGGTGAGCAGTTCTTC. The full variable domain, with the rest looked up from reference TRBV2 and TRBJ2-1, is EPEVTQTPSHQVTQMGQEVILRCVPISNHLYFYWYRQILGQKVEFLVSFYNNEISEKSEIFDDQFSVERPDGSNFTLKIRSTKLEDSAMYFCASSVAGVPAGEQFFGPGTRLTVL.

About this clone: The same CDR3 is also encoded by other DNA sequences in this sample. This rearrangement joins TRBV7-2 to TRBJ1-2, with D possibly being TRBD1 (6 bases). The CDR3 has 14 residues. Deletions cut 1 base from V and 0 bases from J, with 6 bases between. The germline V gene encodes CDR1 SGHTA and CDR2 FQGNSA. This CDR3 is CASSLDRANYGYTF. For the CDR3, the DNA is TGTGCCAGCAGCTTAGACAGGGCTAACTATGGCTACACCTTC.

This chain uses TRBV27 with TRBJ2-6; maybe TRBD1 (5 bases). Trimming stripped 3 bases from V and 2 bases from J, with 8 bases between. Germline V gene sequence: CDR1 MNHEY, CDR2 SMNVEV (reference sequence). The CDR3 is 15 residues long. This chain's CDR3 is CASSFRVTGANVLTF. The CDR3 bases are TGTGCCAGCAGTTTCAGGGTCACTGGGGCCAACGTCCTGACTTTC.

The rearrangement uses TRBV2 and TRBJ1-3; D is ambiguous. Germline V lookup: CDR1 SNHLY, CDR2 FYNNEI. Deletions cut 8 bases from V and 4 bases from J, with 15 bases between. This CDR3 comprises 14 residues. CDR3 sequence reads: CASVPTWSGNTIYF. CDR3 nucleotides: TGTGCCAGCGTCCCTACGTGGTCCGGAAACACCATATATTTT.

The chain employs TRBV2 and TRBJ1-5; D remains unclear. The CDR3 is 14 amino acids. Trimming took off 1 base at V and 7 bases at J, with 11 bases between the two ends. Germline V gene lookup returns CDR1 SNHLY and CDR2 FYNNEI. The CDR3 DNA is TGTGCCAGCAGTGAAGGGTTAGGCGGACAGCCCCAGCATTTT. This gives the protein CASSEGLGGQPQHF. Complete variable domain (other parts from reference TRBV2 and TRBJ1-5): EPEVTQTPSHQVTQMGQEVILRCVPISNHLYFYWYRQILGQKVEFLVSFYNNEISEKSEIFDDQFSVERPDGSNFTLKIRSTKLEDSAMYFCASSEGLGGQPQHFGDGTRLSIL.

This clone has just one count. V is TRBV28 and J is TRBJ2-1, with 9 bases identical to TRBD1. Germline V CDR1 and CDR2: MDHEN, SYDVKM. Trimming took 10 bases from V and 3 from J; bases not matched to a gene: 4. This CDR3 has 13 residues. CDR3 nucleotide sequence: TGTGCCACCGGGACAGGGCTCTACAATGAGCAGTTCTTC. Encoded protein: CATGTGLYNEQFF.